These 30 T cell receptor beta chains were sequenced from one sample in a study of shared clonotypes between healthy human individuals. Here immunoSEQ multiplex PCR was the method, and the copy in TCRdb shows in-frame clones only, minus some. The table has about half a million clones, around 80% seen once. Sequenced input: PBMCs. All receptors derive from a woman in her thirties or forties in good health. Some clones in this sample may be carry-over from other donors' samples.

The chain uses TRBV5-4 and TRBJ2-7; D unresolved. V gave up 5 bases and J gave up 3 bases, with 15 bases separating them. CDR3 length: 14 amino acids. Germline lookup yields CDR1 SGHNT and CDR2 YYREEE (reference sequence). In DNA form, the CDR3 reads TGTGCCAGCAGTCCCGGCAGCCCCTTCTACGAGCAGTACTTC. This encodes CASSPGSPFYEQYF.

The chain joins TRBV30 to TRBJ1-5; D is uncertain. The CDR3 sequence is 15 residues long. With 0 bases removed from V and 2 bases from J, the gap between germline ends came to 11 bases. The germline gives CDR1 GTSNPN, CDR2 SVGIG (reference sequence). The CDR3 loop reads CAWSVRLTGNQPQHF. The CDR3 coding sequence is TGTGCCTGGAGTGTTCGACTGACGGGCAATCAGCCCCAGCATTTT.

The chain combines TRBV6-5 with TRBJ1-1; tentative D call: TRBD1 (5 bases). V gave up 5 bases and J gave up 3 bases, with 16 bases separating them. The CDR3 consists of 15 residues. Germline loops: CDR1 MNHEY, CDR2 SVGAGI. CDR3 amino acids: CASSKGRGGYTEAFF. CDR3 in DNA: TGTGCCAGCAGTAAAGGGAGGGGAGGGTACACTGAAGCTTTCTTT.

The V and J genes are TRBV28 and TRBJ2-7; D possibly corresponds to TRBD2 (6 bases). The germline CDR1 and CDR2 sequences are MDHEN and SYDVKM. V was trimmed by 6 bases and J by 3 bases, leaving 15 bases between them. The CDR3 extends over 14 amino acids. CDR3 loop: CASSFSGAGYEQYF. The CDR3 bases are TGTGCCAGCAGCTTTAGCGGAGCCGGCTACGAGCAGTACTTC.

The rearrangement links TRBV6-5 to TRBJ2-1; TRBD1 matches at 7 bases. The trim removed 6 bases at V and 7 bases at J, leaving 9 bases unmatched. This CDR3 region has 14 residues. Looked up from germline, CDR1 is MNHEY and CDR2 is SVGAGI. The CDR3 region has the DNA TGTGCCAGCAGAGCAGAGACAGGGTCGAATGAGCAGTTCTTC. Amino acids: CASRAETGSNEQFF.

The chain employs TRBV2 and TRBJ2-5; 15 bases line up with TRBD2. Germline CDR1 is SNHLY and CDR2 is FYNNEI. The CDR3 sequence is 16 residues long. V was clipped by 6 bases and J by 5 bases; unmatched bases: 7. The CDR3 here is CASSRTSGRDGETQYF. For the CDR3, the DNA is TGTGCCAGCAGCAGGACTAGCGGGAGGGATGGGGAGACCCAGTACTTC.

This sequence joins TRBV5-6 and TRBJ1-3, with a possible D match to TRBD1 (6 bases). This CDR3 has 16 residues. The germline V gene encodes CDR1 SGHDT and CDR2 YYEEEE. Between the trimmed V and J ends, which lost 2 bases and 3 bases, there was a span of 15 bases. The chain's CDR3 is CASSFLAGEFGNTIYF. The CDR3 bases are TGTGCCAGCAGCTTTTTGGCAGGGGAATTTGGAAACACCATATATTTT.

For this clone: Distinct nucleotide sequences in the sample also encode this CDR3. CDR3 bases: TGTGCCAGCAGTTACGTTGATGAGCAGTTCTTC. Protein: CASSYVDEQFF. V gene TRBV6-6 combines with J gene TRBJ2-1; D unclear. Trimming left V 2 bases short and J 8 bases short, with 4 bases between. The CDR3 contains 11 residues. CDR1 and CDR2 (germline): MNHNY, SVGAGI (reference sequence).

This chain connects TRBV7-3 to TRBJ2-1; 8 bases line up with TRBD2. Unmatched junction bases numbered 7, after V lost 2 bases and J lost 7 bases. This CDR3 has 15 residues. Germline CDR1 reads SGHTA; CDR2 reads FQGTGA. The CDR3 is CASSLAAGGDNEQFF. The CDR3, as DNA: TGTGCCAGCAGCTTAGCTGCGGGAGGAGATAATGAGCAGTTCTTC.

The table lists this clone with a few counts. Here the CDR3 DNA reads TGTGCCAGCAGCAGGGGGAGCTCCTACGAGCAGTACTTC. Translated: CASSRGSSYEQYF. The chain joins TRBV9 to TRBJ2-7; a weak D match, TRBD1 (6 bases). The CDR3 spans 13 residues. Germline lookup yields CDR1 SGDLS and CDR2 YYNGEE. The germline V and J ends were trimmed by 4 bases and 0 bases, with 8 bases remaining between them.

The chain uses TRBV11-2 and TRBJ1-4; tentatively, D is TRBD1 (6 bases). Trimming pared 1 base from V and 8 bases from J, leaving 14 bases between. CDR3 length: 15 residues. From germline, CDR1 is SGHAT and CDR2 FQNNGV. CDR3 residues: CASSLAHRVGEKLFF. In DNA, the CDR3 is TGTGCCAGCAGCTTAGCCCACAGGGTAGGAGAAAAACTGTTTTTT.

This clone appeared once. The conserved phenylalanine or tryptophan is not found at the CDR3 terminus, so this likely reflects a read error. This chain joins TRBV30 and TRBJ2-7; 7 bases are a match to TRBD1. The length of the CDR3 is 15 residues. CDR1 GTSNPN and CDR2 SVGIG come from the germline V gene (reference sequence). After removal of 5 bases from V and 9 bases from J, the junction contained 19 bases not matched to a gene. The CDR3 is CAWDKQGTPEFGQYL. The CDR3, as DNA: TGTGCCTGGGACAAACAGGGGACGCCGGAGTTTGGGCAGTACCTC.

The CDR3 DNA reads TGTGCCATCGGTGGGGGGCGAGAGACCCAGTACTTC. Translation gives CAIGGGRETQYF. The chain has TRBV10-3 and TRBJ2-5, with D perhaps TRBD1 or TRBD2 (6 bases each). V lost 8 bases and J 4 bases, leaving 11 bases between the germline ends. Looked up from germline, CDR1 is ENHRY and CDR2 is SYGVKD. CDR3 size: 12 residues.

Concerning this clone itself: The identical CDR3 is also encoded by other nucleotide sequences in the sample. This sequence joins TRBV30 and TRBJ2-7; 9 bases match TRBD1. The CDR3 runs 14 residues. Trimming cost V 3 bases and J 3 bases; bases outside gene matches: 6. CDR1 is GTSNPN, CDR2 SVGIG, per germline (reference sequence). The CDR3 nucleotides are TGTGCCTGGAGAACCGGGACAGGGTTCTACGAGCAGTACTTC. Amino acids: CAWRTGTGFYEQYF.

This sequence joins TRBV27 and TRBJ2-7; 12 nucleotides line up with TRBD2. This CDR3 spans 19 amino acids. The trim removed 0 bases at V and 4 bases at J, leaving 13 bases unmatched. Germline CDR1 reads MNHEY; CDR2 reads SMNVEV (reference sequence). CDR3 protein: CASSLSPTSGRKIGYEQYF. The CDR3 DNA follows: TGTGCCAGCAGTTTATCGCCGACTAGCGGGAGAAAGATCGGGTACGAGCAGTACTTC.

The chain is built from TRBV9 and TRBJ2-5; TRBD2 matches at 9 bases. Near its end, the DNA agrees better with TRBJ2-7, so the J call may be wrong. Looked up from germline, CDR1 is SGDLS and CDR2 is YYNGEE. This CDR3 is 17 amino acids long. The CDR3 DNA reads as TGTGCCAGCAGCTTAGTGGCTAGCGGGACCGGTTCCTACGAGCAGTACTTC. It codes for CASSLVASGTGSYEQYF.

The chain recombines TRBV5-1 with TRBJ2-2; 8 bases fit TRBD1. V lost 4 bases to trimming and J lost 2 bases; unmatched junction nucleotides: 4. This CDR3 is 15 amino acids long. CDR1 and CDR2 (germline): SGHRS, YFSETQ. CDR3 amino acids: CASSTGTGNTGELFF. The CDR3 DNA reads TGCGCCAGCAGCACCGGGACAGGTAACACCGGGGAGCTGTTTTTT.

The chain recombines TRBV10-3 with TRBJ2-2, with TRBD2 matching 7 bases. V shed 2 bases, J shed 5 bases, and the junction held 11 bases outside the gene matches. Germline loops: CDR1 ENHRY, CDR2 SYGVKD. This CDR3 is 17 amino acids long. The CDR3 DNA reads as TGTGCCATCAGTGAGGGGCGGGGGAGCTTCGGGACCGGGGAGCTGTTTTTT. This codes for CAISEGRGSFGTGELFF.

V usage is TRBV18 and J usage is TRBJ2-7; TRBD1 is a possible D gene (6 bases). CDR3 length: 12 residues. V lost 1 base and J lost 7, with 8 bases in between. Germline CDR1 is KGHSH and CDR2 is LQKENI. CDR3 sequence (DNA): TGTGCCAGCTCACCACAGGGGGTAGAGCAGTACTTC. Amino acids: CASSPQGVEQYF.

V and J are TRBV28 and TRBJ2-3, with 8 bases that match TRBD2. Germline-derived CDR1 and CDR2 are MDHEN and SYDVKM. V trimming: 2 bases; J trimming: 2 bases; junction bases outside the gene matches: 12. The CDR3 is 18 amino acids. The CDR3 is CASSLRGGLFGLTDTQYF. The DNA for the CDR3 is TGTGCCAGCAGTTTACGGGGGGGGCTATTCGGGCTCACAGATACGCAGTATTTT.

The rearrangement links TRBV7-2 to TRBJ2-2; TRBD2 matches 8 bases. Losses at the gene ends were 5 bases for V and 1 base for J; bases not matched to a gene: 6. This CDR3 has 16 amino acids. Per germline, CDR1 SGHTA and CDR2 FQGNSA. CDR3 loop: CASSPPGTRNTGELFF. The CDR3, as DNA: TGTGCCAGCAGCCCACCCGGGACTAGGAACACCGGGGAGCTGTTTTTT.

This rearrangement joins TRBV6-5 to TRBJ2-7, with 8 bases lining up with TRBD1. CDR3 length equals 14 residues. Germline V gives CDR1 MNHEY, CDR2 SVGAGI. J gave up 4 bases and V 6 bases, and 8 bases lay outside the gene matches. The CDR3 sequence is CASRPGTGTYEQYF. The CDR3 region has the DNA TGTGCCAGCAGGCCCGGGACAGGAACTTACGAGCAGTACTTC.

CDR3: CASSLTGTGGAYEQYF. The CDR3 DNA reads TGCGCCAGCAGCTTAACCGGGACAGGGGGAGCCTACGAGCAGTACTTC. The genes are TRBV5-1 and TRBJ2-7; 11 nucleotides line up with TRBD1. This CDR3 has 16 residues. V trimming: 2 bases; J trimming: 2 bases; junction bases outside the gene matches: 6. Germline CDR1 reads SGHRS; CDR2 reads YFSETQ.

The CDR3 DNA follows: TGTGCCTGGACCCTTTTGGGACAGGGGGACACTGAAGCTTTCTTT. It codes for CAWTLLGQGDTEAFF. This sequence joins TRBV30 and TRBJ1-1; 11 positions agree with TRBD1. J was trimmed by 3 bases and V by 4 bases; bases with no gene match: 7. This CDR3 contains 15 residues. Germline V lookup: CDR1 GTSNPN, CDR2 SVGIG (reference sequence).

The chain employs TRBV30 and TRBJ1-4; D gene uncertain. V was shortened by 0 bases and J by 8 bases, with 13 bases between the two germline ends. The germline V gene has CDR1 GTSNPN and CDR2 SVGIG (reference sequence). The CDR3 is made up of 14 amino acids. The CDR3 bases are TGTGCCTGGAGTGTACAAGGGTTGAAAGAAAAACTGTTTTTT. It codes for CAWSVQGLKEKLFF.

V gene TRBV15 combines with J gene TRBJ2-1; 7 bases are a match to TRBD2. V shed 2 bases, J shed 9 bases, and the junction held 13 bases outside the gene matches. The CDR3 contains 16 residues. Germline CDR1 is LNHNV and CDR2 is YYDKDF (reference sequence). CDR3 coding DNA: TGTGCCACCAGCAGACCACCAACTAGCGTGAAGATTGAGCAGTTCTTC. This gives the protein CATSRPPTSVKIEQFF.

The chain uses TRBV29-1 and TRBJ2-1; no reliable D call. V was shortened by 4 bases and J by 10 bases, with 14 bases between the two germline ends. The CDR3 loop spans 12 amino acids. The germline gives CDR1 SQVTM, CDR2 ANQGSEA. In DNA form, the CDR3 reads TGCAGCGTTGCTCACGGCCGAGGCGAGCAGTTCTTC. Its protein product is CSVAHGRGEQFF.

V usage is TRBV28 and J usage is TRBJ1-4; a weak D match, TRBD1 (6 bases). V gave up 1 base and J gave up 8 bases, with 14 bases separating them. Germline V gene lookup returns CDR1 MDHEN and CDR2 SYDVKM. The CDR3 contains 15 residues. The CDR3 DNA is TGTGCCAGCAGTTTATCATCAGGGGCTGGGGAAAAACTGTTTTTT. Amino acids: CASSLSSGAGEKLFF.

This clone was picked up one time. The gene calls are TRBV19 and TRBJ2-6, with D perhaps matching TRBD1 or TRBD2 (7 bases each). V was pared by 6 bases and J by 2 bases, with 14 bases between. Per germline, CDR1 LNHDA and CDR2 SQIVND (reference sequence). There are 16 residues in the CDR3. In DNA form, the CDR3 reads TGTGCCAGTAGCTCACAGGGGAGGGCTGGGGCCAACGTCCTGACTTTC. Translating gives CASSSQGRAGANVLTF.

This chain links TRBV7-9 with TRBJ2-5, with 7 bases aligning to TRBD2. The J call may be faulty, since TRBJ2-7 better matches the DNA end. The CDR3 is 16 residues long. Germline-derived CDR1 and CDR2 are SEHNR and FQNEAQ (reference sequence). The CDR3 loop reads CASSFELAKSSYEQYF. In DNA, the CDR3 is TGTGCCAGCAGCTTCGAACTAGCGAAGAGCTCCTACGAGCAGTACTTC.